This T cell receptor beta chain comes out of a study of cytomegalovirus exposure and HLA in healthy donors. Broader study findings: The study had only CMV serostatus as immune exposure information. Links to common viral pathogens appeared, in a later analysis, for several of the most significant clusters.

In regard to this clone: No antigen is known for it.

Vbeta (60) and Jbeta (13) primers were used in the PCR. Produced via immunoSEQ multiplex PCR; TCRdb's table is partial and in-frame only. This table holds some 180,000 clones, around 76% found once. Germline-derived CDR1 and CDR2 are KGHSH and LQKENI. The CDR3 has 18 residues. V lost 4 bases, J lost 2 bases, and 22 bases lay in between. This clonotype was obtained from a woman aged 25-40 years in good health and CMV-seropositive. V is TRBV18 and J is TRBJ2-3; the D is unclear. The sample consisted of PBMCs. CDR3: CASSRPALGRGATDTQYF. The CDR3 DNA sequence: TGTGCCAGCTCACGGCCCGCTCTGGGTCGAGGAGCCACAGATACGCAGTATTTT.